This is a list of T cell receptor beta chains from one sample in a study of blood T cell repertoires in COVID-19. Produced via immunoSEQ multiplex PCR; TCRdb's table is partial and in-frame only. The sample records about 180,000 clones, over 75% being singletons. Sequenced: peripheral blood. The receptors were sampled from a man aged 40-49 years with active or convalescent COVID-19. Both conserved end residues are part of each CDR3. A D gene is named only where the DNA matches it firmly. A clone size is listed for some rows: how often the clone was seen (once, few, many), or a class if it is expanded.

j_call v_call clone_size d_call cdr3_nt cdr3_aa
TRBJ2-5 TRBV12-3/TRBV12-4 NA NA TGTGCCAGCAGTCGGGAAGCCGCGGGGACCCAGTACTTC CASSREAAGTQYF
TRBJ2-3 TRBV5-4 NA NA TGTGCCAGCAGCTTGGACAGGTACCAAGATACGCAGTATTTT CASSLDRYQDTQYF
TRBJ2-6 TRBV20-1 NA NA TGCAGTGCTAGTGGGCTCCGCTCTGGGGCCAACGTCCTGACTTTC CSASGLRSGANVLTF
TRBJ2-1 TRBV7-6 NA NA TGTGCCAGCAGCCATCCATACAATGAGCAGTTCTTC CASSHPYNEQFF
TRBJ2-1 TRBV6-4 few TRBD1 TGTGCCAGCAGTGACTCGGGACAGGGAAACAATGAGCAGTTCTTC CASSDSGQGNNEQFF
TRBJ1-6 TRBV5-1 NA TRBD1 TGCGCCAGCAGCTTACAGGGGGTTCACCCGACTTCACCCCTCCACTTT CASSLQGVHPTSPLHF
TRBJ2-1 TRBV4-1 NA TRBD1 TGCGCCAGCAGCCACGACAGGGTCCAGAATGAGCAGTTCTTC CASSHDRVQNEQFF
TRBJ1-5 TRBV3-1/TRBV3-2 NA TRBD1 TGTGCCAGCAGCCAAACCGGGACAGGGAATCAGCCCCAGCATTTT CASSQTGTGNQPQHF
TRBJ2-1 TRBV7-3 NA NA TGTGCCAGCAGCTCCACCGCTGGCGGGGAGCAGTTCTTC CASSSTAGGEQFF
TRBJ1-5 TRBV2 NA TRBD1 TGTGCCAGCAGTGCGACAGGGTGGAATCAGCCCCAGCATTTT CASSATGWNQPQHF
TRBJ1-4 TRBV5-1 NA NA TGCGCCAGCAGCCTCAGGGGCAGGGGAGAGGAAAAACTGTTTTTT CASSLRGRGEEKLFF
TRBJ2-7 TRBV29-1 NA TRBD1 TGCAGCGTAGGTACGGGACAGGGAACCGAGCAGTACTTC CSVGTGQGTEQYF